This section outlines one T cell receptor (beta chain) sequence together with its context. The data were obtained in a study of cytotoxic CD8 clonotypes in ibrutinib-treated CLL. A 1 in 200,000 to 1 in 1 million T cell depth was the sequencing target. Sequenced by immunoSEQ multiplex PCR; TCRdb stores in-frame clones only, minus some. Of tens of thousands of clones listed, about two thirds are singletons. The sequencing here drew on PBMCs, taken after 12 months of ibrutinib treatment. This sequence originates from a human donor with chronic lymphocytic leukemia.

CDR3 coding DNA: TGTGCCAGCAGTTTGAACAGGGGGGACTATGGCTACACCTTC. This translates into CASSLNRGDYGYTF. V and J are TRBV27 and TRBJ1-2; TRBD1 aligns across 8 bases. The CDR3 covers 14 residues. CDR1 and CDR2 from the germline V gene are MNHEY and SMNVEV (reference sequence). V shed 3 bases and J 3 bases; nucleotides not matched to a gene: 3.